Listed below are T cell receptor beta chains from one sample, sequenced in a study of Graves' ophthalmopathy and Graves' hyperthyroidism. TCRdb re-called the multiplex PCR reads with MiXCR, one entry per CDR3 protein. The sample holds some 370,000 distinct CDR3 sequences; approximately 18% are singletons and the top ten take roughly 2.4%. The source material was peripheral blood. The receptors were gathered from an adult woman with stable Graves' hyperthyroidism. CDR3s include the opening cysteine and the closing phenylalanine or tryptophan. The D gene is left open where the match is weak. Clone size appears in some rows only: once, few, many, or a class for an expanded clone.

cdr3_aa	cdr3_nt	j_call	d_call	clone_size	v_call	cdr3_length
CASRQLDRGDNQPQHF	TGTGCCAGCAGACAGCTGGACAGGGGGGACAATCAGCCCCAGCATTTT	TRBJ1-5	TRBD1	many	TRBV28	16
CASRSLAGGYEQYF	TGTGCCAGTAGGAGCCTAGCGGGAGGATACGAGCAGTACTTC	TRBJ2-7	TRBD2	many	TRBV19	14
CASSDVVLGDNIKYF	TGTGCCAGCAGTGACGTCGTGCTGGGGGACAACATTAAGTACTTC	TRBJ2-4	NA	NA	TRBV6-2/TRBV6-3	15
CASSQRTSGSREQYF	TGTGCCAGCAGTCAACGGACTAGCGGGAGCAGGGAGCAGTACTTC	TRBJ2-7	TRBD2	many	TRBV12-3/TRBV12-4	15
CASSSSGRIYEQYF	TGTGCCAGCAGTTCGTCGGGGCGCATCTACGAGCAGTACTTC	TRBJ2-7	NA	many	TRBV12-3/TRBV12-4	14
CAWGGGFTEAFF	TGTGCCTGGGGGGGGGGGTTTACTGAAGCTTTCTTT	TRBJ1-1	NA	NA	TRBV30	12
CSARAMEDSSNRDTEAFF	TGCAGTGCTAGGGCCATGGAGGACAGTTCTAACCGGGACACTGAAGCTTTCTTT	TRBJ1-1	NA	once	TRBV20-1	18
CASRPNRNTEAFF	TGTGCCAGTAGACCGAATCGGAACACTGAAGCTTTCTTT	TRBJ1-1	NA	NA	TRBV19	13
CASMNQYEQYF	TGTGCCAGCATGAATCAATACGAGCAGTACTTC	TRBJ2-7	NA	many	TRBV28	11
CASSLRTSGSQETQYF	TGTGCCAGCAGTTTACGGACTAGCGGGAGCCAAGAGACCCAGTACTTC	TRBJ2-5	TRBD2	many	TRBV12-3/TRBV12-4	16
CASSLSVTAEAFF	TGTGCCAGCAGTTTATCGGTTACAGCTGAAGCTTTCTTT	TRBJ1-1	NA	NA	TRBV12-3/TRBV12-4	13
CASSEALPGTLQETQYF	TGTGCCAGCAGTGAAGCGCTTCCCGGGACACTCCAAGAGACCCAGTACTTC	TRBJ2-5	NA	NA	TRBV2	17
CASSTIGSGANVLTF	TGCGCCAGCAGCACAATAGGGTCCGGGGCCAACGTCCTGACTTTC	TRBJ2-6	NA	NA	TRBV5-1	15
CSVEERIAGQSSYEQYF	TGCAGCGTTGAAGAGAGGATAGCGGGGCAAAGCTCCTACGAGCAGTACTTC	TRBJ2-7	TRBD2	few	TRBV29-1	17
CASSLVGDSNYEQYF	TGCGCCAGCAGCTTGGTCGGCGACAGCAACTACGAGCAGTACTTC	TRBJ2-7	NA	many	TRBV5-1	15
CASSYIGTPQETQYF	TGTGCCAGCAGTTACATCGGGACCCCTCAAGAGACCCAGTACTTC	TRBJ2-5	NA	many	TRBV6-2/TRBV6-3	15
CSARDVTGELFF	TGCAGTGCAAGGGACGTCACCGGGGAGCTGTTTTTT	TRBJ2-2	NA	NA	TRBV20-1	12
CASSSFESGGVYGYTF	TGCGCCAGCAGCTCATTTGAGTCCGGGGGCGTCTATGGCTACACCTTC	TRBJ1-2	NA	many	TRBV4-1	16
CASSPQDRSSYNEQFF	TGTGCCAGCAGCCCACAGGACAGGAGCTCCTACAATGAGCAGTTCTTC	TRBJ2-1	TRBD1	NA	TRBV7-8	16
CASSWTGPNTEAFF	TGCGCCAGCAGCTGGACAGGACCGAACACTGAAGCTTTCTTT	TRBJ1-1	TRBD1	many	TRBV5-1	14
CASSPPNRDRVSSYNSPLHF	TGTGCCAGCTCACCACCTAATCGAGACAGGGTTAGCTCCTATAATTCACCCCTCCACTTT	TRBJ1-6	TRBD1	NA	TRBV18	20
CASSQGTAEVTQYF	TGCGCCAGCAGCCAGGGGACAGCAGAAGTGACCCAGTACTTC	TRBJ2-5	TRBD1	many	TRBV5-1	14
CASSFTGGYGYTF	TGTGCCAGCAGCTTTACAGGGGGCTATGGCTACACCTTC	TRBJ1-2	TRBD1	NA	TRBV7-9	13
CASSLGVWKTQYF	TGTGCCAGCAGTTTGGGGGTATGGAAGACCCAGTACTTC	TRBJ2-5	NA	NA	TRBV28	13
CASSWDRGQPQHF	TGTGCCAGCAGTTGGGACAGGGGTCAGCCCCAGCATTTT	TRBJ1-5	TRBD1	many	TRBV12-3/TRBV12-4	13
CSVEDTTYEQYF	TGCAGCGTTGAGGACACAACCTACGAGCAGTACTTC	TRBJ2-7	NA	few	TRBV29-1	12
CASSQPGGKGEQYF	TGCGCCAGCAGCCAACCGGGGGGGAAAGGCGAGCAGTACTTC	TRBJ2-7	TRBD2	NA	TRBV4-1	14
CASSRGLAGYKQYF	TGTGCCAGCAGCCGGGGACTAGCGGGATACAAGCAGTACTTC	TRBJ2-5	TRBD2	once	TRBV12-3/TRBV12-4	14
CASSSQRGIQETQYF	TGTGCCAGCAGCTCCCAGCGGGGAATTCAAGAGACCCAGTACTTC	TRBJ2-5	TRBD2	many	TRBV7-2	15
CASSILDLGRETQYF	TGTGCCAGTAGTATTTTAGACCTTGGAAGAGAGACCCAGTACTTC	TRBJ2-5	NA	NA	TRBV19	15
CASSFQGRSNQPQHF	TGTGCCAGCAGTTTCCAAGGACGTAGCAATCAGCCCCAGCATTTT	TRBJ1-5	NA	many	TRBV28	15
CSVVRGPGGELFF	TGCAGCGTTGTGAGGGGGCCGGGCGGGGAGCTGTTTTTT	TRBJ2-2	TRBD1	NA	TRBV29-1	13
CASSLEGQSGQPQHF	TGTGCCAGCAGTTTGGAGGGCCAGTCGGGTCAGCCCCAGCATTTT	TRBJ1-5	NA	many	TRBV12-3/TRBV12-4	15
CASSSRGQGNTEAFF	TGTGCCAGCAGCTCCAGGGGGCAGGGGAACACTGAAGCTTTCTTT	TRBJ1-1	TRBD1	many	TRBV7-2	15
CSVEGGRIYEQYF	TGCAGCGTTGAAGGGGGGAGAATCTACGAGCAGTACTTC	TRBJ2-7	NA	many	TRBV29-1	13
CASSWGGDSNQPQHF	TGTGCCAGCAGCTGGGGGGGGGACAGCAATCAGCCCCAGCATTTT	TRBJ1-5	NA	NA	TRBV7-2	15
CASSLNRDYGYTF	TGTGCCAGCAGCTTGAACAGGGACTATGGCTACACCTTC	TRBJ1-2	NA	many	TRBV11-2	13
CAISDLMASGNTIYF	TGTGCCATCAGTGACCTTATGGCTTCTGGAAACACCATATATTTT	TRBJ1-3	NA	many	TRBV10-3	15
CSARSGSINTGELFF	TGCAGTGCTAGATCCGGCAGCATTAACACCGGGGAGCTGTTTTTT	TRBJ2-2	NA	many	TRBV20-1	15
CASSLIWGTSGRRKYEQYF	TGCGCCAGCAGCCTCATATGGGGGACTAGCGGGAGAAGGAAATACGAGCAGTACTTC	TRBJ2-7	TRBD2	few	TRBV4-1	19
CSARDMGNWGTQYF	TGCAGTGCTAGAGATATGGGGAATTGGGGGACCCAGTACTTC	TRBJ2-5	NA	NA	TRBV20-1	14
CATSRGAGSGTRETQYF	TGTGCCACCAGCAGAGGGGCGGGCAGCGGGACAAGAGAGACCCAGTACTTC	TRBJ2-5	NA	many	TRBV15	17
CASTTAGYGYTF	TGTGCCAGCACGACCGCAGGCTATGGCTACACCTTC	TRBJ1-2	NA	NA	TRBV6-1	12
CASRATAPGTETSSYNSPLHF	TGTGCCAGTAGAGCAACTGCCCCGGGGACAGAAACGAGCTCCTATAATTCACCCCTCCACTTT	TRBJ1-6	TRBD1	few	TRBV19	21
CASSMVRTGEQYF	TGTGCCAGTAGTATGGTGAGAACGGGGGAGCAGTACTTC	TRBJ2-7	NA	many	TRBV19	13
CASSYSSGNIQPQHF	TGTGCCAGCAGTTACTCATCAGGGAACATTCAGCCCCAGCATTTT	TRBJ1-5	NA	NA	TRBV6-5	15
CASMRGPGETQYF	TGTGCCAGCATGAGGGGGCCTGGGGAGACCCAGTACTTC	TRBJ2-5	TRBD1	many	TRBV2	13
CSVSDREAGANVLTF	TGCAGCGTTTCGGACAGGGAGGCTGGGGCCAACGTCCTGACTTTC	TRBJ2-6	TRBD1	many	TRBV29-1	15
CSARGLAGGRVGYEQYF	TGCAGTGCCCGGGGACTAGCGGGAGGTCGAGTGGGCTACGAGCAGTACTTC	TRBJ2-7	TRBD2	few	TRBV20-1	17
CASSQDQLVNTGELFF	TGCGCCAGCAGCCAAGATCAACTAGTGAACACCGGGGAGCTGTTTTTT	TRBJ2-2	NA	few	TRBV4-3	16
CASRRASGELFF	TGTGCCAGTAGGCGGGCCTCCGGGGAGCTGTTTTTT	TRBJ2-2	NA	NA	TRBV19	12